Each of the 23 T cell receptor beta chains below was sequenced from the same sample in a study of OX40 agonist ivuxolimab in advanced cancers. Produced via immunoSEQ multiplex PCR; TCRdb's table is partial and in-frame only. Among around 78,000 clones listed, over 70% were seen once. Sequences were derived from CD4+ or CD8+ T cells sorted from blood, sampled in a trial of the OX40 agonist ivuxolimab. These receptors all come from an adult with an advanced solid tumor such as melanoma, head and neck, liver or kidney cancer.

The rearrangement joins TRBV2 to TRBJ2-1; D could derive from TRBD1 or TRBD2 (6 bases each). V was shortened by 11 bases and J by 4 bases, with 9 bases between the two germline ends. Germline-derived CDR1 and CDR2 are SNHLY and FYNNEI. The CDR3 contains 11 residues. The CDR3 sequence is CAGGGYNEQFF. CDR3 sequence (DNA): TGTGCCGGAGGGGGGTACAATGAGCAGTTCTTC.

This clone was observed a single time. The chain combines TRBV6-1 with TRBJ2-5; D might be TRBD1 (5 bases). The germline gives CDR1 MNHNS, CDR2 SASEGT. V lost 6 bases, J lost 4 bases, and 18 bases lay in between. CDR3 length: 15 residues. The CDR3 spells CASREWYQGTETQYF. CDR3 DNA: TGTGCCAGCAGGGAATGGTATCAGGGCACAGAGACCCAGTACTTC.

This chain links TRBV9 with TRBJ2-2; 11 bases are shared with TRBD1. This CDR3 is built from 15 residues. Germline V lookup: CDR1 SGDLS, CDR2 YYNGEE. V shed 0 bases and J 6 bases; nucleotides not matched to a gene: 1. CDR3 sequence reads: CASSVVGQGAGELFF. In DNA form, the CDR3 reads TGTGCCAGCAGCGTAGTGGGACAGGGGGCCGGGGAGCTGTTTTTT.

This clone was detected a few times. V gene TRBV6-5 combines with J gene TRBJ2-1; 8 nucleotides line up with TRBD2. With 7 bases clipped from V and 6 bases from J, the junction kept 8 bases outside the gene matches. The length of the CDR3 is 14 residues. Germline CDR1 MNHEY, CDR2 SVGAGI. The CDR3 nucleotides are TGTGCCAGCACCTCACGGGCGGGAGGCAATGAGCAGTTCTTC. Residues: CASTSRAGGNEQFF.

The V gene is TRBV2, the J gene TRBJ2-2; 12 nucleotides align to TRBD1. V gave up 7 bases and J gave up 0 bases; unmatched junction bases: 9. The CDR3 loop spans 18 amino acids. The germline gives CDR1 SNHLY, CDR2 FYNNEI. The CDR3 reads CASNSRDRGRPNTGELFF. The CDR3 DNA reads TGTGCCAGCAATTCCCGGGACAGGGGGCGACCGAACACCGGGGAGCTGTTTTTT.

The chain carries TRBV5-1 and TRBJ1-2; tentatively, D is TRBD1 (5 bases). Trimming took 0 bases from V and 4 from J, leaving 10 bases between them. The CDR3 totals 14 residues. The germline V gene encodes CDR1 SGHRS and CDR2 YFSETQ. For the CDR3, the DNA is TGCGCCAGCAGCTTGGCCGCAGGGACCTATGGCTACACCTTC. Its protein is CASSLAAGTYGYTF.

V and J are TRBV7-2 and TRBJ1-1; 7 nucleotides agree with TRBD1. The V segment lost 4 bases and the J segment 10 bases; nucleotides outside the gene matches: 9. Germline CDR1 reads SGHTA; CDR2 reads FQGNSA. This CDR3 comprises 13 residues. The CDR3 is CASSSRDSSSAFF. CDR3 bases: TGTGCCAGCAGCTCCCGGGACAGCAGTTCAGCTTTCTTT.

This chain links TRBV7-2 with TRBJ2-5, with TRBD2 identical over 10 bases. The CDR3 totals 17 residues. CDR1 SGHTA and CDR2 FQGNSA come from the germline V gene. V shed 5 bases, J shed 0 bases, and the junction held 9 bases outside the gene matches. CDR3 in amino acids: CASSTRTSGRYQETQYF. CDR3 sequence (DNA): TGTGCCAGCAGCACGAGGACTAGCGGCCGGTACCAAGAGACCCAGTACTTC.

The chain employs TRBV7-2 and TRBJ2-4; D not certain. The CDR3 extends over 14 amino acids. Germline V gene sequence: CDR1 SGHTA, CDR2 FQGNSA. Trimming cost V 5 bases and J 0 bases, with 8 bases left between them. CDR3 bases: TGTGCCAGCAGCGCAGGTTTAGCCAAAAACATTCAGTACTTC. Its protein product is CASSAGLAKNIQYF.

The chain has TRBV27 and TRBJ1-2, with 11 bases lining up with TRBD1. The CDR3 has 15 residues. Germline V lookup: CDR1 MNHEY, CDR2 SMNVEV (reference sequence). Trimming removed 5 bases from V and 8 bases from J; junction bases left unmatched: 10. The CDR3 reads CASSLDWTGGRGYTF. The CDR3 DNA sequence: TGTGCCAGCAGTCTAGACTGGACAGGGGGCAGAGGCTACACCTTC.

The chain recombines TRBV5-1 with TRBJ2-5, with D perhaps matching TRBD1 or TRBD2 (6 bases each). The CDR3 is made up of 15 amino acids. V shed 2 bases and J shed 3 bases, with 14 bases lying between them. Germline lookup yields CDR1 SGHRS and CDR2 YFSETQ. The CDR3 here is CASSFYGGVEETQYF. CDR3 in DNA: TGCGCCAGCAGCTTTTACGGGGGCGTCGAAGAGACCCAGTACTTC.

This chain joins TRBV6-5 and TRBJ2-5, with 7 nucleotides matching TRBD1. The CDR3 sequence is 16 residues long. The J segment lost 5 bases and the V segment lost 0 bases, leaving 9 bases of the junction unmatched. CDR1 and CDR2 (germline): MNHEY, SVGAGI. The CDR3 region has the DNA TGTGCCAGCAGTTACTCGATGAGGGGGCAGGGGGAGACCCAGTACTTC. Residues: CASSYSMRGQGETQYF.

The gene calls are TRBV6-1 and TRBJ1-4, with a tentative D call TRBD1 (5 bases). V shed 10 bases and J shed 8 bases, with 23 bases lying between them. Germline lookup yields CDR1 MNHNS and CDR2 SASEGT. CDR3 length: 15 amino acids. The CDR3 spells CATTIGTPRQEKLFF. DNA of the CDR3: TGTGCCACTACGATAGGGACCCCACGGCAGGAAAAACTGTTTTTT.

The gene calls are TRBV11-3 and TRBJ2-1; D is ambiguous. CDR1 and CDR2 (germline): SGHNT, YENEEA. V was clipped by 1 base and J by 1 base, with 5 bases between them. This CDR3 is built from 14 residues. CDR3 coding DNA: TGTGCCAGCAGCTTAGGGACGTCCTACAATGAGCAGTTCTTC. Its translation is CASSLGTSYNEQFF. The whole variable domain, filled in from reference TRBV11-3 and TRBJ2-1, reads EAGVVQSPRYKIIEKKQPVAFWCNPISGHNTLYWYLQNLGQGPELLIRYENEEAVDDSQLPKDRFSAERLKGVDSTLKIQPAELGDSAVYLCASSLGTSYNEQFFGPGTRLTVL.

V is TRBV19 and J is TRBJ1-5, with D hard to call. There are 14 residues in the CDR3. V lost 2 bases to trimming and J lost 3 bases, with 8 bases between them. CDR1 LNHDA and CDR2 SQIVND come from the germline V gene (reference sequence). The CDR3 DNA sequence: TGTGCCAGTAGTATATCGGGGTACAATCAGCCCCAGCATTTT. Translated: CASSISGYNQPQHF.

This clone is medium-sized. CDR3 DNA: TGTGCCAGTAGTATTGGGTTTAGCGGCACTGAAGCTTTCTTT. Its protein product is CASSIGFSGTEAFF. The chain recombines TRBV19 with TRBJ1-1; D is undetermined. V was cut by 3 bases and J by 4 bases, with 12 bases left in between. Germline V lookup: CDR1 LNHDA, CDR2 SQIVND (reference sequence). This CDR3 comprises 14 residues.

The chain employs TRBV29-1 and TRBJ1-5, with 7 bases lining up with TRBD1. The V and J ends lost 4 bases and 1 base, in that order; junction bases with no gene match: 4. Germline loops: CDR1 SQVTM, CDR2 ANQGSEA. The CDR3 consists of 14 residues. CDR3 bases: TGCAGCGTTGCGACAGGGATAAGCAATCAGCCCCAGCATTTT. Amino acids: CSVATGISNQPQHF.

The chain employs TRBV29-1 and TRBJ2-1, with unresolved D. Trimming shortened V by 7 bases and J by 5 bases, and 12 bases separated the two germline ends. The germline V gene has CDR1 SQVTM and CDR2 ANQGSEA. CDR3 length: 12 amino acids. The CDR3 bases are TGCAGCGGCCGGTGGGCACACAATGAGCAGTTCTTC. This sequence encodes CSGRWAHNEQFF.

V gene TRBV11-3 combines with J gene TRBJ2-5; D ambiguous. This CDR3 region has 16 residues. V was shortened by 4 bases and J by 5 bases, with 20 bases between the two germline ends. Germline-derived CDR1 and CDR2 are SGHNT and YENEEA. CDR3 nucleotides: TGTGCCAGCAGCTCAAGCCTCGGACGGGCCGGGGAGACCCAGTACTTC. This translates into CASSSSLGRAGETQYF.

V usage is TRBV7-9 and J usage is TRBJ2-7; 11 bases align to TRBD1. Germline values: CDR1 SEHNR, CDR2 FQNEAQ (reference sequence). The CDR3 has 14 amino acids. V was clipped by 3 bases and J by 4 bases; unmatched bases: 2. The CDR3 protein is CASSLGQGDYEQYF. The CDR3 nucleotides read TGTGCCAGCAGCTTGGGACAGGGGGATTACGAGCAGTACTTC.

Remarks on this clone: This may arise from a read error, as a much more abundant clone is one base away. The chain links TRBV5-6 to TRBJ1-5, with 7 nucleotides matching TRBD1. The CDR3 has 14 amino acids. Germline V gene sequence: CDR1 SGHDT, CDR2 YYEEEE. V lost 0 bases, J lost 6 bases, and 3 bases stayed unmatched. CDR3 residues: CASSLGQGGQPQHF. The CDR3 nucleotides read TGTGCCAGCAGCTTGGGACAGGGAGGTCAGCCCCAGCATTTT.

The V call is TRBV7-2, the J call TRBJ2-7; 9 bases are a match to TRBD2. The V and J ends lost 2 bases and 5 bases, in that order; junction bases with no gene match: 1. CDR1 and CDR2 (germline): SGHTA, FQGNSA. CDR3 length: 13 residues. CDR3 DNA sequence: TGTGCCAGCAGCTTACTAGCGGGAAACGAGCAGTACTTC. Translating gives CASSLLAGNEQYF.

The chain employs TRBV12-5 and TRBJ1-2; D possibly corresponds to TRBD1 (6 bases). Germline V gene data show CDR1 as LGHNT and CDR2 as FRNRAP. V lost 7 bases and J lost 6, with 15 bases in between. CDR3 length equals 13 residues. The DNA for the CDR3 is TGTGCTAGTGCCAGAGGACAGCTTCATGGCTACACCTTC. Protein product: CASARGQLHGYTF.